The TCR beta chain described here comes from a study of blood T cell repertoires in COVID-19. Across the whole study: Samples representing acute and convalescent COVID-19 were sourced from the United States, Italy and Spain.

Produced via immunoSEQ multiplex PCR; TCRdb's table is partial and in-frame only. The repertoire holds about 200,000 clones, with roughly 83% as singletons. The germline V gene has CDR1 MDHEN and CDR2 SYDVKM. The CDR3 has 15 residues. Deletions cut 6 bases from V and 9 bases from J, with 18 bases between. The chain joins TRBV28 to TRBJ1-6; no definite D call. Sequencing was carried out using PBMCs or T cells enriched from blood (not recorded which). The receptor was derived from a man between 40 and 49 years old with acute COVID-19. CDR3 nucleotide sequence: TGTGCCAGCAGCTACGCCCGAAACCCATTTTCACCCCTCCACTTT. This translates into CASSYARNPFSPLHF.